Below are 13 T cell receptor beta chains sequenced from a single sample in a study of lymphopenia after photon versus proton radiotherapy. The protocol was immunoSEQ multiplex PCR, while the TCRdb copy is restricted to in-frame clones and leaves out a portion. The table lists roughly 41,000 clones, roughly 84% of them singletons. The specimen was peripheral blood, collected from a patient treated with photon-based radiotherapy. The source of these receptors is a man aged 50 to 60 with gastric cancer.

Here the CDR3 DNA reads TGTGCCAGCAGCTTTGCGGGCGGGAGTAGCGCCCAGTACTTC. This codes for CASSFAGGSSAQYF. The chain uses TRBV5-4 and TRBJ2-5; 7 bases agree with TRBD2. CDR1 and CDR2 from the germline V gene are SGHNT and YYREEE (reference sequence). The V and J ends lost 2 bases and 9 bases, in that order; junction bases with no gene match: 10. The CDR3 spans 14 residues.

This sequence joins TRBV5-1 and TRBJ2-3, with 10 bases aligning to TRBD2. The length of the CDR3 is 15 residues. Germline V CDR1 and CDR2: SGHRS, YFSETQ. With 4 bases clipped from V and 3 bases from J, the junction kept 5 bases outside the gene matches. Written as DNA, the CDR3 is TGCGCCAGCAGCACGGGACTAGCGAGAACAGATACGCAGTATTTT. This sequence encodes CASSTGLARTDTQYF.

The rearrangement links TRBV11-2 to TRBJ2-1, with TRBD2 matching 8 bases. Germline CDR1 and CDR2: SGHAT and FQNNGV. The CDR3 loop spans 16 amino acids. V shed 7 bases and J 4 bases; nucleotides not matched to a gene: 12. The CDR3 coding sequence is TGTGCCAGCACCCCAACGGGGGGGCCGCTTTACAATGAGCAGTTCTTC. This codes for CASTPTGGPLYNEQFF.

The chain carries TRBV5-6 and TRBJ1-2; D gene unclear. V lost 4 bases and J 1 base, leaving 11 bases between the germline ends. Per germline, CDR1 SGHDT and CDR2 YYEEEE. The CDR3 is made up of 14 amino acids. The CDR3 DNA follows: TGTGCCAGCAGCCCCTTAGAGTATAACTATGGCTACACCTTC. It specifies CASSPLEYNYGYTF.

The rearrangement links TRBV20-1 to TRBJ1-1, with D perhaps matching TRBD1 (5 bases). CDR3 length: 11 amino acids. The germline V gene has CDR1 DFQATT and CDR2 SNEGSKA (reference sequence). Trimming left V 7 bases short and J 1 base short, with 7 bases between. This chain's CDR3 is CSVGGNTEAFF. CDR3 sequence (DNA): TGCAGTGTGGGGGGGAACACTGAAGCTTTCTTT.

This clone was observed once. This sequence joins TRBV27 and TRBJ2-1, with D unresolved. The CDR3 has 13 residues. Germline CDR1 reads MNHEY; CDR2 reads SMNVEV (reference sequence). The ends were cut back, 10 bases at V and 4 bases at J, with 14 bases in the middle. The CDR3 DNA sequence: TGTGCCACCTGGGGATTAAGGTACAATGAGCAGTTCTTC. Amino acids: CATWGLRYNEQFF.

CDR3: CASSLSWGKNEQYF. The CDR3 nucleotides read TGTGCCAGCAGTTTATCGTGGGGGAAGAACGAGCAGTACTTC. The chain employs TRBV27 and TRBJ2-7; either TRBD1 or TRBD2 may fit D (5 bases each). This CDR3 spans 14 amino acids. Germline CDR1 MNHEY, CDR2 SMNVEV (reference sequence). V was trimmed by 0 bases and J by 5 bases, leaving 11 bases between them.

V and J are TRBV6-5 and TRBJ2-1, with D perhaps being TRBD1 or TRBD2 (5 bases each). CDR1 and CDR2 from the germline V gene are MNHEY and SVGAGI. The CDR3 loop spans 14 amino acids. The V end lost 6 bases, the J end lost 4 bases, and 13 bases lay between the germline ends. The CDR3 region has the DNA TGTGCCAGCAGCAACGGGGCAGAATACAATGAGCAGTTCTTC. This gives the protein CASSNGAEYNEQFF.

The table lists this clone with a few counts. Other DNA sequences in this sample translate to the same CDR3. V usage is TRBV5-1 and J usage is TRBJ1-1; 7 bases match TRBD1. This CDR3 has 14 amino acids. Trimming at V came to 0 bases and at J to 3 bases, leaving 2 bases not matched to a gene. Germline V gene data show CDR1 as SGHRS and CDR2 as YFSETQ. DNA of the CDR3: TGCGCCAGCAGCTTGGGACAGGGCTACACTGAAGCTTTCTTT. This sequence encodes CASSLGQGYTEAFF.

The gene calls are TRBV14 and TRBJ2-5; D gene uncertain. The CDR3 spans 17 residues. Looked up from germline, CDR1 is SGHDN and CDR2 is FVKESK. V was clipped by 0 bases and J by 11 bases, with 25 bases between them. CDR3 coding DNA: TGTGCCAGCAGCCAAGATCTTTTCTGGGGTCCCGAACCTGAGCAGTACTTC. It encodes CASSQDLFWGPEPEQYF.

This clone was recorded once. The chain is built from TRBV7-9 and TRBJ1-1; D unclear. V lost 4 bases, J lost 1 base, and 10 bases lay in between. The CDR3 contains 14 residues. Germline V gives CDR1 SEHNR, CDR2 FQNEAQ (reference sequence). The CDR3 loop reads CASSSLAGNTEAFF. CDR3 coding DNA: TGTGCCAGCAGCTCCTTGGCAGGGAACACTGAAGCTTTCTTT.

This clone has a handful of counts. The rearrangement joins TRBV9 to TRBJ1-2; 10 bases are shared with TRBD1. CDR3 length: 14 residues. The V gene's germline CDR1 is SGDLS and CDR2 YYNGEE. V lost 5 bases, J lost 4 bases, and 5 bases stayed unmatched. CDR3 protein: CASRPGQGPYGYTF. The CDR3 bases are TGTGCCAGCAGACCGGGACAGGGGCCCTATGGCTACACCTTC. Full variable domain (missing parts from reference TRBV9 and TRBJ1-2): DSGVTQTPKHLITATGQRVTLRCSPRSGDLSVYWYQQSLDQGLQFLIQYYNGEERAKGNILERFSAQQFPDLHSELNLSSLELGDSALYFCASRPGQGPYGYTFGSGTRLTVV.

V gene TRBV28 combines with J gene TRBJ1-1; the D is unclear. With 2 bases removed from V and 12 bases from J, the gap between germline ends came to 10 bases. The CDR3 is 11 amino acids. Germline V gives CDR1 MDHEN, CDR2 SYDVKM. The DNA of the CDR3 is TGTGCCAGCAGTTTAAGCTACGCCACTTTCTTT. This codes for CASSLSYATFF.